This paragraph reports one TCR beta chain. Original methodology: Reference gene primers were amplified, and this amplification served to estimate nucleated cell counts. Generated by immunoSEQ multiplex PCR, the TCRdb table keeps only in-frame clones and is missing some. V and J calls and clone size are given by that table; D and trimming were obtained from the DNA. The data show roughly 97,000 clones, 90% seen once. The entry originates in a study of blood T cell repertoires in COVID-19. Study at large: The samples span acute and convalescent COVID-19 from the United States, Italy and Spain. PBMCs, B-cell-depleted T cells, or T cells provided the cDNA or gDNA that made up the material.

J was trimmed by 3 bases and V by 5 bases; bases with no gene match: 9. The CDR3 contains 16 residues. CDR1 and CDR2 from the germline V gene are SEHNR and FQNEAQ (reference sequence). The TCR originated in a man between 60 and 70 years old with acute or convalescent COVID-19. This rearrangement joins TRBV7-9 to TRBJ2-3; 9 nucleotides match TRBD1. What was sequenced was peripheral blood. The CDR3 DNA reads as TGTGCCAGCAGCATTCGGGACAGGGAAGGGACAGATACGCAGTATTTT. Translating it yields CASSIRDREGTDTQYF.